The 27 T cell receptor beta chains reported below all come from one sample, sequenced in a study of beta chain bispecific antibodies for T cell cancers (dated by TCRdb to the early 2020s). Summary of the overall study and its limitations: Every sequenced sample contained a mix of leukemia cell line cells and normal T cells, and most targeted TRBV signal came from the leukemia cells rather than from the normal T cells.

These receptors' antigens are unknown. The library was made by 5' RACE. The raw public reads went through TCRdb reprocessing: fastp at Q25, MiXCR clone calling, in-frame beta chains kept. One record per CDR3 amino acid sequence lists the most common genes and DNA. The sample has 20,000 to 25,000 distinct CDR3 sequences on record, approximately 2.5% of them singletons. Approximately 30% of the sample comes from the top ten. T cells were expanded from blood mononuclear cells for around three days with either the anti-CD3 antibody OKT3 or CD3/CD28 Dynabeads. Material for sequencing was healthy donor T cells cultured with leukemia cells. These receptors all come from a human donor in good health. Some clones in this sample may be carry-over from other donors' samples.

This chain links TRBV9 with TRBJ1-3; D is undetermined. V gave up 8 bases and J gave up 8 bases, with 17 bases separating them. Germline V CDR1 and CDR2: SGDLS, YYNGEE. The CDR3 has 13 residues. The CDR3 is CARKASSAHTIYF. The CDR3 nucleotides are TGTGCCAGAAAAGCCAGTTCCGCCCACACCATATATTTT. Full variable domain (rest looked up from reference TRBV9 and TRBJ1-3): DSGVTQTPKHLITATGQRVTLRCSPRSGDLSVYWYQQSLDQGLQFLIQYYNGEERAKGNILERFSAQQFPDLHSELNLSSLELGDSALYFCARKASSAHTIYFGEGSWLTVV.

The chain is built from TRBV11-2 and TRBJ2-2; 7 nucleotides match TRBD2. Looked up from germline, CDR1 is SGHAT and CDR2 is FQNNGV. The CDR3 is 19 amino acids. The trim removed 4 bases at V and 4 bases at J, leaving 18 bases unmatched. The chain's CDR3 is CASSSSRAGPPMGTGELFF. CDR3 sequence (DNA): TGTGCCAGCAGCTCCTCGAGAGCGGGGCCCCCGATGGGCACCGGGGAGCTGTTTTTT.

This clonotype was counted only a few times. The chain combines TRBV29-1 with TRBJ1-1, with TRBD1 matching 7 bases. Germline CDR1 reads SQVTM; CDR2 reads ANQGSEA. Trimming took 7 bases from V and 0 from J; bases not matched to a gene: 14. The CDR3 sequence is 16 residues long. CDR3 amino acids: CSATTGRDTMNTEAFF. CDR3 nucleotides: TGCAGCGCTACGACAGGGAGAGATACTATGAACACTGAAGCTTTCTTT. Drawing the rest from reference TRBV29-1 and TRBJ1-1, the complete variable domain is SAVISQKPSRDICQRGTSLTIQCQVDSQVTMMFWYRQQPGQSLTLIATANQGSEATYESGFVIDKFPISRPNLTFSTLTVSNMSPEDSSIYLCSATTGRDTMNTEAFFGQGTRLTVV.

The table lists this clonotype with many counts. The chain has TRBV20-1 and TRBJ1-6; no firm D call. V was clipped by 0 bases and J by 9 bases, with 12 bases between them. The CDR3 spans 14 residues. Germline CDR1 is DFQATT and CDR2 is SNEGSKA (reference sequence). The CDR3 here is CSARDLGGPSPLHF. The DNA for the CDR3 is TGCAGTGCTAGAGATCTGGGTGGACCTTCACCCCTCCACTTT.

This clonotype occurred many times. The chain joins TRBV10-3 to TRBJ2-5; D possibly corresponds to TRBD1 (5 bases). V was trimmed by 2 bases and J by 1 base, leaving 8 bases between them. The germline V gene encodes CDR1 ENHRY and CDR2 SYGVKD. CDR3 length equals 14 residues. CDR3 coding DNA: TGTGCCATCAGTGAGGACAGTACCCAAGAGACCCAGTACTTC. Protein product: CAISEDSTQETQYF.

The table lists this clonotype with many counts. The DNA for the CDR3 is TGTGCCACCCGACCGAACGACCGCTATGGCTACACCTTC. It translates to CATRPNDRYGYTF. The chain combines TRBV28 with TRBJ1-2; D is ambiguous. The CDR3 length is 13 residues. Looked up from germline, CDR1 is MDHEN and CDR2 is SYDVKM. Trimming removed 10 bases at V and 4 bases at J, with 16 bases between.

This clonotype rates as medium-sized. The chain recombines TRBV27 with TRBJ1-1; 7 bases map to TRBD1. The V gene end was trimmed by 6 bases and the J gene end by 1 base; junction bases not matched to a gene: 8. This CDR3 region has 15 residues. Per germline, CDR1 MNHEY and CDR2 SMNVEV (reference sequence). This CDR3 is CASRNRGGANTEAFF. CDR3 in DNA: TGTGCCAGCAGAAACCGAGGGGGCGCGAACACTGAAGCTTTCTTT.

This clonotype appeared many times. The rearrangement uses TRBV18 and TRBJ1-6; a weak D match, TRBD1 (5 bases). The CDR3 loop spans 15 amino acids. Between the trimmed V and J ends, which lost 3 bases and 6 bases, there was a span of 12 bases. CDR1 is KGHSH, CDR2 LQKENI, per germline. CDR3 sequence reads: CASSPSTAFNSPLHF. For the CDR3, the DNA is TGTGCCAGCTCACCTTCGACAGCATTTAATTCACCCCTCCACTTT.

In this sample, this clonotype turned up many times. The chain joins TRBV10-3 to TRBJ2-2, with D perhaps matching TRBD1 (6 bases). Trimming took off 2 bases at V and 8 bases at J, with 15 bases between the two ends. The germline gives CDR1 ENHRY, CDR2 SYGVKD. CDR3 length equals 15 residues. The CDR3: CAISEDPGVKGELFF. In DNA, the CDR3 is TGTGCCATCAGTGAGGATCCAGGGGTGAAAGGGGAGCTGTTTTTT.

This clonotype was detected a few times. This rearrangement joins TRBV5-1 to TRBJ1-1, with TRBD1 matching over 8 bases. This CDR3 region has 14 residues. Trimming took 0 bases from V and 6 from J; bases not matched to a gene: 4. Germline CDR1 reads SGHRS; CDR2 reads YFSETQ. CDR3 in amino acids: CASSLGQGMSEAFF. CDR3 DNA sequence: TGCGCCAGCAGCTTGGGACAGGGGATGTCTGAAGCTTTCTTT.

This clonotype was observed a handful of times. The DNA for the CDR3 is TGTGCCAGCAGTGAAGGAGTGGTTTTAATGGCAGAGGGGGATCAGCCCCAGCATTTT. Amino acids: CASSEGVVLMAEGDQPQHF. The chain couples TRBV6-1 to TRBJ1-5, with D perhaps matching TRBD1 (6 bases). The CDR3 totals 19 residues. V dropped 1 base and J dropped 5 bases, with 24 bases sitting between them. Germline V gene data show CDR1 as MNHNS and CDR2 as SASEGT.

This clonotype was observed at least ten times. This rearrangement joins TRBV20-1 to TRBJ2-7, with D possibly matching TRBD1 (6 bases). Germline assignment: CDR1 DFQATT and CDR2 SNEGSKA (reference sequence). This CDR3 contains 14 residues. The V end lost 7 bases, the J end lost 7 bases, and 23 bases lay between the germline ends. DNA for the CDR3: TGCAGTGTTGCCCCGGGTCAGGGGTTAATGGAGCAGTACTTC. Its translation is CSVAPGQGLMEQYF.

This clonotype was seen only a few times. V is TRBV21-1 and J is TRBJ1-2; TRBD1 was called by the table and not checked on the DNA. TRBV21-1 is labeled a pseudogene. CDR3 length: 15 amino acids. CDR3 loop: CASRISDRGQWGYTF. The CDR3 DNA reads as TGTGCCAGCAGGATAAGCGACAGGGGGCAATGGGGCTACACCTTC.

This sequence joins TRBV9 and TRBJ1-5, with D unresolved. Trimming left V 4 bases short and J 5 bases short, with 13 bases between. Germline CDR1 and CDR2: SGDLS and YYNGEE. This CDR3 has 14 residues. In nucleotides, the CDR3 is TGTGCCAGCAGCCCAAGAGGGTCAGATCAGCCCCAGCATTTT. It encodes CASSPRGSDQPQHF. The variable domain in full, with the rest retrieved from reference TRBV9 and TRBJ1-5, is DSGVTQTPKHLITATGQRVTLRCSPRSGDLSVYWYQQSLDQGLQFLIQYYNGEERAKGNILERFSAQQFPDLHSELNLSSLELGDSALYFCASSPRGSDQPQHFGDGTRLSIL.

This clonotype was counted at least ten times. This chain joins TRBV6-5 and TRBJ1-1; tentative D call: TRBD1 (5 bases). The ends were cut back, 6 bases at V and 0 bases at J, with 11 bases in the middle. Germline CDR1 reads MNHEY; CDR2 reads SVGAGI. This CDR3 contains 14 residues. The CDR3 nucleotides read TGTGCCAGCAGGCCCACGACAGTGAACACTGAAGCTTTCTTT. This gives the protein CASRPTTVNTEAFF.

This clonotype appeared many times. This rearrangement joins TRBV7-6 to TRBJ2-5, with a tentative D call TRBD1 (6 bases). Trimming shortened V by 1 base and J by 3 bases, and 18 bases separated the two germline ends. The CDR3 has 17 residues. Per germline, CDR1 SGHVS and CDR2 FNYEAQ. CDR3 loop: CASSLVAGALREETQYF. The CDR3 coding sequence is TGTGCCAGCAGCTTAGTGGCAGGGGCATTGAGGGAAGAGACCCAGTACTTC.

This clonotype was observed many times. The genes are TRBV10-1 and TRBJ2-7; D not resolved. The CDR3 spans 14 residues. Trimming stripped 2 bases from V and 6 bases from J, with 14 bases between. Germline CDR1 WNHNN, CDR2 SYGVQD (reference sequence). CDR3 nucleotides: TGCGCCAGCAGTGAGGGCCCCCCTTCCAGCGAGCAGTACTTC. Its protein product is CASSEGPPSSEQYF.

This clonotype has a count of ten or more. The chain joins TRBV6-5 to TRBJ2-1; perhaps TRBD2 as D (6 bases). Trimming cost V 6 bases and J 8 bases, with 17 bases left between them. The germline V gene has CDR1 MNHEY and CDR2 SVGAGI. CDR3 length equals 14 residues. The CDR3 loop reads CASRPSGGPHEQFF. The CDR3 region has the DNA TGTGCCAGCAGACCCTCAGGAGGGCCTCATGAGCAGTTCTTC.

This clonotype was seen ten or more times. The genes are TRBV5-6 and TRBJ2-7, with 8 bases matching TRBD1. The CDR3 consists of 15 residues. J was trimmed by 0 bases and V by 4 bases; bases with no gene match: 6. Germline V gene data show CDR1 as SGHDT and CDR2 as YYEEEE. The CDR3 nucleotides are TGTGCCAGCAGCCCAGGGGACAGGAGCTCCTACGAGCAGTACTTC. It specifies CASSPGDRSSYEQYF.

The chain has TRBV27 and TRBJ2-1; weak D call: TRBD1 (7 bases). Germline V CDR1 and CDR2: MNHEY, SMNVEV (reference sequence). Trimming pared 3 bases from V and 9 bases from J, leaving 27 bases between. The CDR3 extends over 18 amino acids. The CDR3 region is CASSLEGAIEGTTREQFF. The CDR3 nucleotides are TGTGCCAGCAGTTTGGAGGGGGCAATTGAGGGCACAACCCGTGAGCAGTTCTTC.

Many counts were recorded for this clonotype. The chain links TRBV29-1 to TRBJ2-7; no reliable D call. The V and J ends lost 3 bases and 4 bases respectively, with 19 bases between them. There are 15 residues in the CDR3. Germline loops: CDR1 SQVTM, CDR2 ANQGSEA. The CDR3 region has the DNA TGCAGCGTTGAGATAGACTTAGCTAGTCGGTACGAGCAGTACTTC. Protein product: CSVEIDLASRYEQYF.

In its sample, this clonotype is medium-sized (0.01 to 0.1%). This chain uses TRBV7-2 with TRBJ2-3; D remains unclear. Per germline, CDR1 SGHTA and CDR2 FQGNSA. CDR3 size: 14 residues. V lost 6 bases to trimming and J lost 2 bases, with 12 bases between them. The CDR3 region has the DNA TGTGCCAGCAGTTTGGTAGATTACACAGATACGCAGTATTTT. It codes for CASSLVDYTDTQYF. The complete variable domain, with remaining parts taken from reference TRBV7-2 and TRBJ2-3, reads GAGVSQSPSNKVTEKGKDVELRCDPISGHTALYWYRQSLGQGLEFLIYFQGNSAPDKSGLPSDRFSAERTGGSVSTLTIQRTQQEDSAVYLCASSLVDYTDTQYFGPGTRLTVL.

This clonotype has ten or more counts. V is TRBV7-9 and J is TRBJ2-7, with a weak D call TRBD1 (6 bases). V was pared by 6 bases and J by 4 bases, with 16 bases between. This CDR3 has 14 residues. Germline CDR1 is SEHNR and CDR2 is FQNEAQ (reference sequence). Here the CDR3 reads CASSWVQGDYEQYF. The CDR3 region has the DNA TGTGCCAGCAGTTGGGTACAGGGAGATTACGAGCAGTACTTC.

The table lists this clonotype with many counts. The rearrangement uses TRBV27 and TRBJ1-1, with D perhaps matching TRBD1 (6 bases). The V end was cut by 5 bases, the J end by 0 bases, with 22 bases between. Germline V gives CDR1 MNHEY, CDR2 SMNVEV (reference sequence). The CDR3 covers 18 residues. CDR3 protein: CASSAKRTDTSLNTEAFF. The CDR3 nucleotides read TGTGCCAGCAGTGCCAAAAGGACAGACACGAGCTTGAACACTGAAGCTTTCTTT.

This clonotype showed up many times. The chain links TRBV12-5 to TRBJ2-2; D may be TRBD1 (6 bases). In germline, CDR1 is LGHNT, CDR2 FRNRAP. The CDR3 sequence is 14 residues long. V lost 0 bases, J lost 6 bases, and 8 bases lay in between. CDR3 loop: CASGLVNRAGELFF. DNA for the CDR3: TGTGCTAGTGGTTTGGTAAACAGGGCCGGGGAGCTGTTTTTT.

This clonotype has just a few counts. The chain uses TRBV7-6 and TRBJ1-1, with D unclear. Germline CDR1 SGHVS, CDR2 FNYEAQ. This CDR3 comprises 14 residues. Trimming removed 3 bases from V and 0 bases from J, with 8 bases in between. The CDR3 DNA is TGTGCCAGCAGCTTTGAGGCGATGAACACTGAAGCTTTCTTT. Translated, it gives CASSFEAMNTEAFF.

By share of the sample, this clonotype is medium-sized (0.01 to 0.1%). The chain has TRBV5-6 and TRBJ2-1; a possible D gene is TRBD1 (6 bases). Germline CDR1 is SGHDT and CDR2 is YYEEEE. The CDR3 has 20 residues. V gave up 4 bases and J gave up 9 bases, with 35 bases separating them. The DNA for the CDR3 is TGTGCCAGCAGCCAAACGTTCACAGGGACCCTAACAAACCCTACGTCTGAGCAGTTCTTC. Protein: CASSQTFTGTLTNPTSEQFF.